The rows below give T cell receptor beta chains drawn from one sample of a study of T cell changes during pregnancy in multiple sclerosis. The data were produced by immunoSEQ multiplex PCR, yet TCRdb's version contains in-frame clones alone and is incomplete. The sample carries some 40,000 clones, roughly 84% recorded once. The sample consisted of CD8+ T cells from peripheral blood mononuclear cells, taken in the first trimester of pregnancy. These receptors originate from a female donor with multiple sclerosis, enrolled in a pregnancy study. CDR3s leave out the opening cysteine and the closing phenylalanine or tryptophan.

V: TRBV7-9
J: TRBJ1-2
CDR3: ASSSLGVTGDYGYT

V: TRBV6-5
J: TRBJ1-2
CDR3: ASGTGADYGYT

V: TRBV30
J: TRBJ1-4
CDR3: AWRPGQGYEKLF

V: TRBV18
J: TRBJ1-1
CDR3: ASSPRGEIGTEAF

V: TRBV19
J: TRBJ2-1
CDR3: ASSILPASYNEQF

V: TRBV7-8
J: TRBJ2-4
CDR3: ASSQGTGGAKNIQY

V: TRBV6-4
J: TRBJ2-1
CDR3: ASSDRGLNEQF

V: TRBV6-5
J: TRBJ1-1
CDR3: ASSFTGEETEAF

V: TRBV13
J: TRBJ1-1
CDR3: ASIINGGGQNTEAF

V: TRBV9
J: TRBJ2-1
CDR3: ASSGLGGEQF

V: TRBV4-1
J: TRBJ2-7
CDR3: ASRGSGSYEQY

V: TRBV2
J: TRBJ1-2
CDR3: ASSETGTGGRSYT

V: TRBV5-6
J: TRBJ1-2
CDR3: ASSLDPGLGGYT

V: TRBV7-2
J: TRBJ2-7
CDR3: ASSDQGARWSYEQY

V: TRBV10-3
J: TRBJ2-7
CDR3: AISVGTGAYEQY

V: TRBV19
J: TRBJ2-3
CDR3: ASSTGLAGFTDTQY

V: TRBV14
J: TRBJ1-2
CDR3: ASSRGGNRHGYT

V: TRBV7-9
J: TRBJ2-2
CDR3: ASSSLGPTLF

V: TRBV21-1
J: TRBJ1-1
CDR3: AIPGAAEAF

V: TRBV11-2
J: TRBJ1-2
CDR3: ASSLGMGAGYGYT

V: TRBV9
J: TRBJ1-1
CDR3: ASSARDPGGENTEAF

V: TRBV15
J: TRBJ2-1
CDR3: ATSRGRGLGDEQF

V: TRBV9
J: TRBJ2-3
CDR3: ASSAVGASGNTDTQY

V: TRBV19
J: TRBJ2-1
CDR3: ASSSVWGVYNEQF

V: TRBV7-2
J: TRBJ2-5
CDR3: ASSPRDFLYQETQY

V: TRBV5-1
J: TRBJ1-1
CDR3: ASSLAGGGTEAF

V: TRBV27
J: TRBJ2-7
CDR3: ASVGTGVTYEQY

V: TRBV15
J: TRBJ2-2
CDR3: ATSAAGDTGELF

V: TRBV7-9
J: TRBJ1-1
CDR3: ASGQGNTEAF

V: TRBV7-6
J: TRBJ1-1
CDR3: ASVEGANTEAF

V: TRBV19
J: TRBJ1-5
CDR3: ATTPPGRVDQPQH

V: TRBV5-1
J: TRBJ1-1
CDR3: ASLGGTEAF

V: TRBV28
J: TRBJ1-2
CDR3: ASSLGSGYT

V: TRBV5-8
J: TRBJ1-1
CDR3: ASSLRQLNTEAF

V: TRBV13
J: TRBJ1-2
CDR3: ASSSTGGRANYGYT

V: TRBV9
J: TRBJ2-7
CDR3: ASSVDPGPYEQY

V: TRBV7-9
J: TRBJ1-2
CDR3: ASSYVTANYGYT

V: TRBV6-4
J: TRBJ2-1
CDR3: ASSGREGNEQF

V: TRBV6-1
J: TRBJ2-2
CDR3: ASERGVYTGELF

V: TRBV19
J: TRBJ2-2
CDR3: ASRQGGGRTGELF

V: TRBV7-2
J: TRBJ2-3
CDR3: ASSLETSPLQY

V: TRBV27
J: TRBJ2-7
CDR3: ASSFTGTSGGPTYEQY

V: TRBV20-1
J: TRBJ1-1
CDR3: SARKLPEAF

V: TRBV9
J: TRBJ2-1
CDR3: ASSLGGSGEQF

V: TRBV7-9
J: TRBJ2-7
CDR3: ASRQGSAYEQY

V: TRBV27
J: TRBJ2-1
CDR3: ASSLGGQYNEQF

V: TRBV6-1
J: TRBJ2-6
CDR3: ASQQGDGANVLT

V: TRBV9
J: TRBJ1-6
CDR3: ASSPRDRENSPLH

V: TRBV12-5
J: TRBJ2-7
CDR3: ALTAPGSYEQY